What follows are 21 T cell receptor beta chains derived from one specimen sequenced in a study of regulatory T cells in long-lasting Graves disease. Both iRepertoire HTBI primers and Arm-PCR of CDR3 regions were used to build the TCR beta libraries. MiXCR, run by TCRdb on the multiplex PCR reads, gives a single entry per CDR3 protein. Of approximately 540,000 distinct CDR3 sequences listed, around 13% are singletons. Stated time point: newly diagnosed GD, antithyroid drugs for less than 3 months. PBMC RNA was the source of the TCR library. The same sample was also studied in work on T cells in Graves' hyperthyroidism and ophthalmopathy.

The material sequenced was peripheral blood mononuclear cells (PBMCs), taken at new diagnosis, from a patient treated with antithyroid drugs. These receptor sequences come from a woman in her 30s with Graves disease.

In its sample, this clonotype was seen many times. CDR3 sequence (DNA): TGTGCCAGCAGCGTAGTGGCAGGCACTGAAGCTTTCTTT. It is translated as CASSVVAGTEAFF. The rearrangement links TRBV9 to TRBJ1-1, with D unresolved. Germline CDR1 reads SGDLS; CDR2 reads YYNGEE. The CDR3 is 13 amino acids. With 0 bases removed from V and 4 bases from J, the gap between germline ends came to 7 bases.

V and J are TRBV13 and TRBJ1-2, with TRBD1 as a possible D gene (5 bases). Germline CDR1 PRHDT, CDR2 FYEKMQ (reference sequence). CDR3 size: 13 residues. Trimming cost V 8 bases and J 8 bases, with 18 bases left between them. CDR3 region: CASGLRGNGGYTF. The CDR3 coding sequence is TGTGCCAGCGGACTGAGGGGCAACGGGGGCTACACCTTC. The full variable domain, rest sourced from reference TRBV13 and TRBJ1-2, is AAGVIQSPRHLIKEKRETATLKCYPIPRHDTVYWYQQGPGQDPQFLISFYEKMQSDKGSIPDRFSAQQFSDYHSELNMSSLELGDSALYFCASGLRGNGGYTFGSGTRLTVV.

A few counts support this clonotype. The junction differs from germline at one of its ends, possibly a read error. The chain links TRBV20-1 to TRBJ2-3, with D uncertain. Germline loops: CDR1 DFQATT, CDR2 SNEGSKA (reference sequence). The CDR3 loop spans 15 amino acids. This chain's CDR3 is CGARPTEFSTDTQYF. CDR3 coding DNA: TGCGGTGCTAGACCTACAGAGTTTAGCACAGATACGCAGTATTTT.

This clonotype was found a few times. A read error may account for a junction end that differs from germline. The gene calls are TRBV4-1 and TRBJ1-1, with D maybe TRBD1 (5 bases). The CDR3 has 17 residues. CDR1 is MGHRA and CDR2 is YSYEKL in the germline V gene. The CDR3 loop reads CASSQHTGGLMNTGAFF. DNA of the CDR3: TGCGCCAGCAGCCAACATACCGGGGGACTCATGAACACTGGAGCTTTCTTT.

This clonotype was detected ten times or more. DNA for the CDR3: TGCAGTGTAAGAGGGGGGAGCTCCTACAATGAGCAGTTCTTC. Amino acids: CSVRGGSSYNEQFF. The chain couples TRBV20-1 to TRBJ2-1, with D perhaps given as TRBD1 or TRBD2 (6 bases each). The CDR3 is 14 residues long. In germline, CDR1 is DFQATT, CDR2 SNEGSKA (reference sequence). Trimming took 7 bases from V and 0 from J, leaving 13 bases between them.

Ten or more counts support this clonotype. The genes are TRBV7-9 and TRBJ2-7; weak D call: TRBD1 (5 bases). V lost 3 bases to trimming and J lost 6 bases, with 18 bases between them. Germline V gives CDR1 SEHNR, CDR2 FQNEAQ (reference sequence). The CDR3 totals 15 residues. The CDR3 DNA sequence: TGTGCCAGCAGCTTCAGGGTTGCACTCCTGGGCGAGCAGTACTTC. This translates into CASSFRVALLGEQYF.

The rearrangement links TRBV20-1 to TRBJ2-7; D might be TRBD2 (7 bases). Trimming removed 6 bases at V and 3 bases at J, with 18 bases between. This CDR3 has 14 amino acids. The germline V gene encodes CDR1 DFQATT and CDR2 SNEGSKA (reference sequence). CDR3 loop: CSAPGVGGVYEQYF. The CDR3 bases are TGCAGTGCCCCAGGGGTGGGGGGGGTCTACGAGCAGTACTTC.

The gene calls are TRBV6-2 or TRBV6-3 and TRBJ1-2; D uncertain. Per germline, CDR1 MNHEY and CDR2 SVGEGT. The CDR3 runs 13 residues. V lost 6 bases to trimming and J lost 5 bases, with 13 bases between them. CDR3 bases: TGTGCCAGCAGCCCCGGGGTAAAATATGGCTACACCTTC. As protein: CASSPGVKYGYTF.

In its sample, this clonotype was seen many times. The genes are TRBV18 and TRBJ2-1, with D unresolved. This CDR3 has 13 amino acids. Trimming cost V 2 bases and J 2 bases, with 4 bases left between them. Germline V gene lookup returns CDR1 KGHSH and CDR2 LQKENI. CDR3 sequence reads: CASSPEAYNEQFF. CDR3 in DNA: TGTGCCAGCTCACCAGAGGCCTACAATGAGCAGTTCTTC.

This clonotype turned up a few times. V gene TRBV24-1 combines with J gene TRBJ2-1; 16 nucleotides agree with TRBD2. The CDR3 is 13 residues long. Germline V gene data show CDR1 as KGHDR and CDR2 as SFDVKD. The V gene end was trimmed by 10 bases and the J gene end by 11 bases; junction bases not matched to a gene: 4. CDR3 region: CATTGLAGGQQFF. Here the CDR3 DNA reads TGTGCCACTACGGGACTAGCGGGAGGGCAGCAGTTCTTC.

Note on this clonotype: A read error may explain this, as a much larger clone is one base away. The chain links TRBV6-1 to TRBJ2-7; 9 positions match TRBD2. The germline V gene has CDR1 MNHNS and CDR2 SASEGT. The CDR3 is 17 residues long. V lost 6 bases to trimming and J lost 7 bases; unmatched junction nucleotides: 19. CDR3 bases: TGTGCCAGCAGGGCCGGTAGCGGGAGAGGGTCCTACAATGAGCAGTACTTC. This translates into CASRAGSGRGSYNEQYF.

The CDR3 here is CATSDFTRSRTDTQYF. In DNA form, the CDR3 reads TGTGCCACCAGTGATTTTACACGTTCCCGCACAGATACGCAGTATTTT. The rearrangement uses TRBV24-1 and TRBJ2-3, with D unclear. CDR1 and CDR2 from the germline V gene are KGHDR and SFDVKD. The CDR3 extends over 16 amino acids. Deletions cut 1 base from V and 1 base from J, with 11 bases between.

This clonotype was picked up a small number of times. The chain combines TRBV20-1 with TRBJ2-7, with D possibly being TRBD1 or TRBD2 (5 bases each). Germline lookup yields CDR1 DFQATT and CDR2 SNEGSKA (reference sequence). The CDR3 has 15 residues. Trimming left V 6 bases short and J 2 bases short, with 20 bases between. CDR3 nucleotide sequence: TGCAGTGCCCGCGCCGGGGCCCGAGGAACCTACGAGCAGTACTTC. It yields the protein CSARAGARGTYEQYF.

This clonotype was recorded a few times. This chain links TRBV10-3 with TRBJ1-1, with TRBD1 as a possible D gene (5 bases). The CDR3 covers 12 residues. The V gene lost 4 bases and the J gene lost 9 bases, with 12 bases spanning the gap. Germline lookup yields CDR1 ENHRY and CDR2 SYGVKD. CDR3 sequence: CAISAGADQAFF. The CDR3 DNA reads as TGTGCCATCAGTGCTGGGGCCGACCAAGCTTTCTTT.

Concerning this clonotype: A far larger clone is off by one base, so a read error is likely. V usage is TRBV11-3 and J usage is TRBJ2-7; TRBD1 agrees at 11 bases. Looked up from germline, CDR1 is SGHNT and CDR2 is YENEEA. The CDR3 has 15 amino acids. DNA for the CDR3: TGTGCCAGCAGCTCGGACAGGGGGCGGGTCTACGAGCAGTGCTTC. Its translation is CASSSDRGRVYEQCF.

This clonotype was seen repeatedly, ten times or more. The chain is built from TRBV28 and TRBJ2-1; D uncertain. The V end lost 6 bases, the J end lost 9 bases, and 15 bases lay between the germline ends. This CDR3 has 13 amino acids. Germline CDR1 reads MDHEN; CDR2 reads SYDVKM. The CDR3 sequence: CASRKTFTLEQFF. The CDR3 region has the DNA TGTGCCAGCAGGAAAACCTTTACGCTTGAGCAGTTCTTC.

At least ten counts were recorded for this clonotype. The chain recombines TRBV6-1 with TRBJ1-4; no clear D. This CDR3 is 19 amino acids long. V lost 6 bases and J 4 bases, leaving 27 bases between the germline ends. CDR1 is MNHNS, CDR2 SASEGT, per germline. CDR3 in DNA: TGTGCCAGCAGCCCCCTCCTAGGGTCAAACCGATATATTAATGAAAAACTGTTTTTT. Protein product: CASSPLLGSNRYINEKLFF.

The genes are TRBV20-1 and TRBJ1-3, with D unresolved. V was clipped by 3 bases and J by 0 bases, with 9 bases between them. The CDR3 is 14 residues long. CDR1 and CDR2 from the germline V gene are DFQATT and SNEGSKA (reference sequence). The CDR3 is CSASGLVSGNTIYF. The CDR3 region has the DNA TGCAGTGCTAGCGGTCTCGTCTCTGGAAACACCATATATTTT.

The V gene is TRBV3-1, the J gene TRBJ2-3, with 7 positions matching TRBD2. CDR1 is LGHDT and CDR2 is YNNKEL in the germline V gene (reference sequence). This CDR3 has 16 residues. V lost 0 bases and J lost 2; bases outside the gene matches: 5. The chain's CDR3 is CASSQDGGSYTDTQYF. DNA for the CDR3: TGTGCCAGCAGCCAAGACGGCGGGAGCTACACAGATACGCAGTATTTT.

The chain combines TRBV7-9 with TRBJ1-4, with D possibly matching TRBD1 (6 bases). The V and J ends lost 5 bases and 8 bases respectively, with 15 bases between them. Germline CDR1 SEHNR, CDR2 FQNEAQ (reference sequence). CDR3 length equals 14 residues. The CDR3 DNA is TGTGCCAGCAGCGCGGGGGCCTATGGGGAAAAACTGTTTTTT. It encodes CASSAGAYGEKLFF.

The sample holds a few counts of this clonotype. The V gene is TRBV30, the J gene TRBJ2-6, with a tentative D call TRBD1 (5 bases). CDR3 length: 18 residues. Germline V gene sequence: CDR1 GTSNPN, CDR2 SVGIG (reference sequence). The V end was cut by 0 bases, the J end by 0 bases, with 15 bases between. The chain's CDR3 is CAWSVARQTYSGANVLTF. The CDR3 DNA sequence: TGTGCCTGGAGTGTAGCCCGACAGACCTACTCTGGGGCCAACGTCCTGACTTTC.